Each of the 24 T cell receptor beta chains below was sequenced from the same sample in a study of T cell repertoires in cytomegalovirus infection. TCRdb redid the calling of the reads with MiXCR, one entry per CDR3 protein. This table holds approximately 500,000 distinct CDR3 sequences, approximately 10% found once. Sequencing was done on a sample of PBMCs. These TCRs come from a human donor in good health (CMV status not recorded). Some clones in this sample may be carry-over from other donors' samples.

In this sample, this clonotype turned up many times. The rearrangement joins TRBV3-1 to TRBJ2-4; the match to TRBD1 covers 7 bases. The CDR3 contains 18 residues. Germline V gene sequence: CDR1 LGHDT, CDR2 YNNKEL (reference sequence). With 0 bases clipped from V and 0 bases from J, the junction kept 8 bases outside the gene matches. CDR3 sequence (DNA): TGTGCCAGCAGCCAAGAGTACGGGACAGACCTAGCCAAAAACATTCAGTACTTC. Amino acids: CASSQEYGTDLAKNIQYF.

V is TRBV20-1 and J is TRBJ1-2; D is possibly TRBD1 (5 bases). Trimming cost V 8 bases and J 2 bases, with 12 bases left between them. The CDR3 consists of 12 residues. Germline V CDR1 and CDR2: DFQATT, SNEGSKA (reference sequence). The CDR3 coding sequence is TGCAGTCCAAGAGGGGAGAACTATGGCTACACCTTC. The encoded protein is CSPRGENYGYTF.

This clonotype was detected only a few times. This rearrangement joins TRBV28 to TRBJ2-7; no clear D gene. Germline CDR1 reads MDHEN; CDR2 reads SYDVKM. This CDR3 is built from 11 residues. V dropped 5 bases and J dropped 4 bases, with 6 bases sitting between them. The CDR3: CASSRWYEQYF. For the CDR3, the DNA is TGTGCCAGCAGTCGTTGGTACGAGCAGTACTTC.

This clonotype was seen at least ten times. The chain employs TRBV28 and TRBJ2-1; 8 nucleotides line up with TRBD1. V lost 2 bases, J lost 2 bases, and 2 bases stayed unmatched. Germline V gene sequence: CDR1 MDHEN, CDR2 SYDVKM. CDR3 size: 15 residues. CDR3 in amino acids: CASSLPGGTYNEQFF. The CDR3 DNA reads as TGTGCCAGCAGTTTACCAGGGGGCACCTACAATGAGCAGTTCTTC.

The sample holds many counts of this clonotype. The V and J genes are TRBV7-2 and TRBJ1-2, with D unresolved. The ends were cut back, 2 bases at V and 8 bases at J, with 9 bases in the middle. Germline CDR1 and CDR2: SGHTA and FQGNSA. This CDR3 is 12 amino acids long. The CDR3 region has the DNA TGTGCCAGCAGCTTAATGGGCGGCGGCTACACCTTC. Encoded protein: CASSLMGGGYTF.

The chain recombines TRBV28 with TRBJ2-7; maybe TRBD2 (5 bases). Trimming cost V 5 bases and J 1 base, with 18 bases left between them. The CDR3 consists of 16 residues. Germline V lookup: CDR1 MDHEN, CDR2 SYDVKM. CDR3 amino acids: CASSPLIRTASYEQYF. In DNA form, the CDR3 reads TGTGCCAGCAGTCCGCTTATACGGACTGCTTCCTACGAGCAGTACTTC.

A few counts support this clonotype. The chain recombines TRBV28 with TRBJ2-7; 9 nucleotides line up with TRBD1. CDR1 is MDHEN, CDR2 SYDVKM, per germline. Trimming removed 6 bases from V and 2 bases from J; junction bases left unmatched: 5. This CDR3 has 14 amino acids. DNA of the CDR3: TGTGCCAGCAGGGAACAGGGGGCCGCCTACGAGCAGTACTTC. This encodes CASREQGAAYEQYF. Using reference TRBV28 and TRBJ2-7 for the parts outside the CDR3, the full variable domain is DVKVTQSSRYLVKRTGEKVFLECVQDMDHENMFWYRQDPGLGLRLIYFSYDVKMKEKGDIPEGYSVSREKKERFSLILESASTNQTSMYLCASREQGAAYEQYFGPGTRLTVT.

The J gene is TRBJ2-5, the V gene TRBV27; TRBD1 agrees at 10 bases. J gave up 4 bases and V 6 bases, and 11 bases lay outside the gene matches. The germline CDR1 and CDR2 sequences are MNHEY and SMNVEV (reference sequence). The CDR3 totals 16 residues. In DNA form, the CDR3 reads TGTGCCAGCAGCAGATACCGGGACAGGGGAGGAGAGACCCAGTACTTC. Protein product: CASSRYRDRGGETQYF.

This clonotype appeared many times. CDR3 in amino acids: CSVEGEQGYEQYF. CDR3 in DNA: TGCAGCGTTGAAGGAGAACAGGGGTACGAGCAGTACTTC. This chain joins TRBV29-1 and TRBJ2-7; 7 bases fit TRBD1. The germline V gene has CDR1 SQVTM and CDR2 ANQGSEA. V gave up 1 base and J gave up 4 bases; unmatched junction bases: 4. The CDR3 is 13 residues long.

V and J are TRBV5-1 and TRBJ2-2; D ambiguous. The CDR3 loop spans 13 amino acids. Deletions cut 6 bases from V and 5 bases from J, with 11 bases between. The germline V gene has CDR1 SGHRS and CDR2 YFSETQ. The CDR3 DNA reads as TGCGCCAGCACGGATGCCAGGACCGGGGAGCTGTTTTTT. Translating it yields CASTDARTGELFF.

This clonotype was observed many times. This chain uses TRBV6-1 with TRBJ2-7; 11 bases are shared with TRBD2. CDR1 and CDR2 (germline): MNHNS, SASEGT. Trimming removed 6 bases from V and 7 bases from J; junction bases left unmatched: 8. This CDR3 region has 14 residues. The CDR3 sequence is CASSLAGGAWEQYF. For the CDR3, the DNA is TGTGCCAGCAGCTTAGCGGGGGGGGCCTGGGAGCAGTACTTC.

This clonotype was seen at least ten times. The rearrangement joins TRBV24-1 to TRBJ2-5; the D gene is possibly TRBD2 (6 bases). CDR3 length equals 14 residues. Germline-derived CDR1 and CDR2 are KGHDR and SFDVKD. Trimming shortened V by 3 bases and J by 9 bases, and 16 bases separated the two germline ends. CDR3 in DNA: TGTGCCACCAGTGATCAGACTAGAGCTCGGGCCCAGTACTTC. It codes for CATSDQTRARAQYF.

Ten or more counts support this clonotype. The J gene is TRBJ2-1, the V gene TRBV7-2; D may be TRBD2 (5 bases). This CDR3 has 16 amino acids. Between the trimmed V and J ends, which lost 1 base and 1 base, there was a span of 11 bases. The germline V gene encodes CDR1 SGHTA and CDR2 FQGNSA. The CDR3 coding sequence is TGTGCCAGCAGCTTAGGGTCCCAGCGGTCCTACAATGAGCAGTTCTTC. Translated, it gives CASSLGSQRSYNEQFF.

This clonotype occurred many times. This sequence joins TRBV28 and TRBJ2-7; 12 bases are a match to TRBD2. V lost 6 bases to trimming and J lost 2 bases; unmatched junction nucleotides: 5. The CDR3 contains 15 residues. The germline V gene has CDR1 MDHEN and CDR2 SYDVKM. For the CDR3, the DNA is TGTGCCAGCAGCGGGACTAGCGGGCTAGCCTACGAGCAGTACTTC. Its protein is CASSGTSGLAYEQYF.

This clonotype has ten or more counts. The chain links TRBV4-1 to TRBJ1-2; the D gene is possibly TRBD1 (6 bases). There are 14 residues in the CDR3. Germline lookup yields CDR1 MGHRA and CDR2 YSYEKL. Trimming removed 8 bases from V and 6 bases from J, with 19 bases in between. Written as DNA, the CDR3 is TGCGCCAGCCGCATCGTCGGGACACAGGATGGCTACACCTTC. Translation: CASRIVGTQDGYTF.

This sequence joins TRBV29-1 and TRBJ2-7, with D tentatively TRBD2 (5 bases). This CDR3 region has 12 residues. In germline, CDR1 is SQVTM, CDR2 ANQGSEA. Deletions cut 8 bases from V and 2 bases from J, with 13 bases between. This CDR3 reads CSREEAAYEQYF. CDR3 nucleotides: TGCAGCCGTGAGGAGGCGGCCTACGAGCAGTACTTC.

This clonotype has ten or more counts. J is TRBJ2-1 and V is TRBV7-2; 7 nucleotides align to TRBD1. The V gene end was trimmed by 3 bases and the J gene end by 1 base; junction bases not matched to a gene: 6. Germline CDR1 and CDR2: SGHTA and FQGNSA. The CDR3 spans 16 residues. In nucleotides, the CDR3 is TGTGCCAGCAGCTTCGGGACAGCGAGGTCCTACAATGAGCAGTTCTTC. The encoded protein is CASSFGTARSYNEQFF.

This clonotype was counted many times. The chain combines TRBV12-3 or TRBV12-4 with TRBJ1-1; the D is unclear. V was clipped by 6 bases and J by 1 base, with 12 bases between them. The CDR3 is 14 amino acids. This CDR3 reads CASSSQEGNTEAFF. DNA for the CDR3: TGTGCCAGCAGCTCCCAGGAAGGGAACACTGAAGCTTTCTTT.

This clonotype appeared many times. The chain carries TRBV28 and TRBJ2-3; D gene unclear. Germline loops: CDR1 MDHEN, CDR2 SYDVKM. With 6 bases removed from V and 2 bases from J, the gap between germline ends came to 15 bases. This CDR3 has 15 residues. CDR3 in DNA: TGTGCCAGCAGACGACGATACCCCTACACAGATACGCAGTATTTT. It yields the protein CASRRRYPYTDTQYF.

The sample holds many counts of this clonotype. The chain carries TRBV7-2 and TRBJ2-1, with 7 bases identical to TRBD2. CDR1 SGHTA and CDR2 FQGNSA come from the germline V gene. With 2 bases clipped from V and 4 bases from J, the junction kept 5 bases outside the gene matches. CDR3 length equals 15 residues. CDR3 nucleotides: TGTGCCAGCAGCTTAATGGCGGGAGCGTACAATGAGCAGTTCTTC. Protein sequence: CASSLMAGAYNEQFF. Variable domain in full (rest from reference TRBV7-2 and TRBJ2-1): GAGVSQSPSNKVTEKGKDVELRCDPISGHTALYWYRQSLGQGLEFLIYFQGNSAPDKSGLPSDRFSAERTGGSVSTLTIQRTQQEDSAVYLCASSLMAGAYNEQFFGPGTRLTVL.

J is TRBJ1-2 and V is TRBV20-1; D gene uncertain. The CDR3 runs to 13 residues. Looked up from germline, CDR1 is DFQATT and CDR2 is SNEGSKA (reference sequence). The ends were cut back, 3 bases at V and 8 bases at J, with 16 bases in the middle. CDR3 sequence (DNA): TGCAGTGCTAGTAGGGTCAGTATAGACGGCTACACCTTC. As protein: CSASRVSIDGYTF.

This clonotype was detected ten times or more. The CDR3 protein is CASSVGQNQPQHF. The CDR3 coding sequence is TGTGCCAGCAGCGTGGGACAAAATCAGCCCCAGCATTTT. The V and J genes are TRBV7-2 and TRBJ1-5; possibly TRBD1 for D (6 bases). The length of the CDR3 is 13 residues. The ends were cut back, 5 bases at V and 4 bases at J, with 9 bases in the middle. CDR1 and CDR2 from the germline V gene are SGHTA and FQGNSA.

This clonotype was counted a few times. The chain combines TRBV6-5 with TRBJ1-6; 7 bases align to TRBD1. From germline, CDR1 is MNHEY and CDR2 SVGAGI. V was clipped by 5 bases and J by 3 bases; unmatched bases: 1. The CDR3 runs 14 residues. The DNA of the CDR3 is TGTGCCAGCAGTCGACAGGGCTATAATTCACCCCTCCACTTT. Translated: CASSRQGYNSPLHF.

This clonotype occurred a few times. This chain links TRBV7-3 with TRBJ1-2, with a weak D call TRBD1 (5 bases). CDR3 size: 15 residues. V dropped 5 bases and J dropped 6 bases, with 19 bases sitting between them. Germline assignment: CDR1 SGHTA and CDR2 FQGTGA. CDR3 residues: CASSEWSGAPDGYTF. CDR3 coding DNA: TGTGCCAGCAGCGAGTGGTCTGGGGCGCCCGATGGCTACACCTTC.